The following is a TCR beta chain sequence with its context. Its antigen is unknown. Genomic DNA, the template, was used for profiling of the TCR beta VDJ and CDR3. TCRdb reprocessed the reads with MiXCR, giving one entry per CDR3 protein. Found here are roughly 130,000 distinct CDR3 sequences, over 45% of them singletons; the top ten hold about 2.7%. This specimen comes from a study of CD8+CD57+ T cells in acquired aplastic anemia. Study observations and caveats: Patient and control CD8+ Simpson's diversity was not significantly different.

The CDR3 covers 16 residues. CDR1 and CDR2 from the germline V gene are SNHLY and FYNNEI. Trimming stripped 5 bases from V and 1 base from J, with 14 bases between. The chain combines TRBV2 with TRBJ2-2, with D tentatively TRBD2 (7 bases). This sequence originates from a human donor in good health, serving as a control. Sequenced: sorted CD4+, CD8+, or CD8+CD57+ T cells (not recorded which) from PBMCs. The CDR3 protein is CASSTAGALNTGELFF. The CDR3 coding sequence is TGTGCCAGCAGTACGGCGGGGGCACTGAACACCGGGGAGCTGTTTTTT.